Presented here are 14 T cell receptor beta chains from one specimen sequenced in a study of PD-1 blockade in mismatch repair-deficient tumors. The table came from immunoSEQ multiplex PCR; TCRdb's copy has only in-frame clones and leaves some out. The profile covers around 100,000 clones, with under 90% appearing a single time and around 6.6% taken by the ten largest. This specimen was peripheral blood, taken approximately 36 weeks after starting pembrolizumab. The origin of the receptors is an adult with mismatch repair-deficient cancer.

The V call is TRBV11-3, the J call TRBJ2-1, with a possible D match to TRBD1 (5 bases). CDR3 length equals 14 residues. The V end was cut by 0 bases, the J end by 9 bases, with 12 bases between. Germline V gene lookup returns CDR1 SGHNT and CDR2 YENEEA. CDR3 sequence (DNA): TGTGCCAGCAGCTTAGATCGATGGCAGGGTGAGCAGTTCTTC. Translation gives CASSLDRWQGEQFF.

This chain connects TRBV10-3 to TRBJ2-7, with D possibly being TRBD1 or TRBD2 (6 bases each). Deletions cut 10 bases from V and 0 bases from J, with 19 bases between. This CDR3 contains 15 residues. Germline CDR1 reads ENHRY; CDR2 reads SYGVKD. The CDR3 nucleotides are TGTGCCACGGGGGCCGGGACGTTGACCTCCTACGAGCAGTACTTC. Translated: CATGAGTLTSYEQYF.

The CDR3 loop reads CASSAGLAGLYNEQFF. CDR3 DNA sequence: TGTGCCAGCAGCGCCGGACTAGCGGGCCTCTACAATGAGCAGTTCTTC. The chain couples TRBV7-8 to TRBJ2-1; 11 nucleotides match TRBD2. The CDR3 length is 16 residues. The germline V gene has CDR1 SGHVS and CDR2 FQNEAQ. Losses at the gene ends were 5 bases for V and 3 bases for J; bases not matched to a gene: 6.

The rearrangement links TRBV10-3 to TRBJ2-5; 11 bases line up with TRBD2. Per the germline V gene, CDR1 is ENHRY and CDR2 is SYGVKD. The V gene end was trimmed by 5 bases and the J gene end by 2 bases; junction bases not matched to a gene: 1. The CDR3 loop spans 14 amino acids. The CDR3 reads CAISTSGSQETQYF. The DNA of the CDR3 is TGTGCCATCAGTACTAGCGGGAGTCAAGAGACCCAGTACTTC.

The CDR3 DNA follows: TGTGCTAGTGGTTTGCCAGCGGACGGGCTCGGACAGTTCTTC. This encodes CASGLPADGLGQFF. The rearrangement links TRBV12-5 to TRBJ2-1; TRBD2 is a possible D gene (5 bases). Trimming took off 2 bases at V and 13 bases at J, with 18 bases between the two ends. Germline lookup yields CDR1 LGHNT and CDR2 FRNRAP. The CDR3 covers 14 residues.

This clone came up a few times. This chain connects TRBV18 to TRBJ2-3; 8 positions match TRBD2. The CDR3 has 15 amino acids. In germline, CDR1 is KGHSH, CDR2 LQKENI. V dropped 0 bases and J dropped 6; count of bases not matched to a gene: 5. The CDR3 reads CASSPPSGARDTQYF. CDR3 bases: TGTGCCAGCTCACCACCTAGCGGGGCAAGGGATACGCAGTATTTT.

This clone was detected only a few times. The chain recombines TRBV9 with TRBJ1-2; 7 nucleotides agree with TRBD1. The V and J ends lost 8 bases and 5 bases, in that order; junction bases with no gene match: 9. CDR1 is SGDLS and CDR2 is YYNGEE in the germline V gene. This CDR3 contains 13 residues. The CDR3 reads CASVAPQGYGYTF. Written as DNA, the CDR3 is TGTGCCAGTGTTGCCCCACAGGGGTATGGCTACACCTTC.

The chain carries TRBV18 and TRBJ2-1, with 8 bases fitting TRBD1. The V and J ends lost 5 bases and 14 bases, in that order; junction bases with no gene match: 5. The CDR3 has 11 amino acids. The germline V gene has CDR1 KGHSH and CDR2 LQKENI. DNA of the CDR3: TGTGCCAGCTCATCGACAGGGGACGAGTTCTTC. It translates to CASSSTGDEFF.

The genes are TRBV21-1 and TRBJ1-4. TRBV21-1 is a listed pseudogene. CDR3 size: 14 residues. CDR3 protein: CASSLTGGVEKLFF. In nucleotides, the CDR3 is TGTGCCAGCAGCCTAACTGGGGGGGTCGAAAAACTGTTTTTT.

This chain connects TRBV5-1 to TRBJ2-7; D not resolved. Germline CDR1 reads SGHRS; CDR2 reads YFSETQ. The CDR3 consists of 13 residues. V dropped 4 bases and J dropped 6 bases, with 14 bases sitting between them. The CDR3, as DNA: TGCGCCAGCAGCCCGATCGGGTCTACCGAGCAGTACTTC. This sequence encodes CASSPIGSTEQYF.

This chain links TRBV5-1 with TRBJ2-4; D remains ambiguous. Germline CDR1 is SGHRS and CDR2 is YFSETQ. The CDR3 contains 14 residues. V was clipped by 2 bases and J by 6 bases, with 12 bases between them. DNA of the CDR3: TGCGCCAGCAGCTTCAGCGAGAGAGCAAACATTCAGTACTTC. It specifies CASSFSERANIQYF.

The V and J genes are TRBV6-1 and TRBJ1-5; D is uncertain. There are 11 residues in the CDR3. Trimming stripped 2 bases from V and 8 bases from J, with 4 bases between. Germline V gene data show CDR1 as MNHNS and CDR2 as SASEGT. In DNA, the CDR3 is TGTGCCAGCAGTGAATTAGAGCCCCAGCATTTT. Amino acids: CASSELEPQHF.

CDR3 nucleotide sequence: TGTGCCAGCAGCGTCGGCAGGGATGGGGAGACCCAGTACTTC. Protein product: CASSVGRDGETQYF. The gene calls are TRBV9 and TRBJ2-5; D possibly corresponds to TRBD1 (5 bases). V gave up 2 bases and J gave up 5 bases, with 13 bases separating them. The CDR3 consists of 14 residues. Germline assignment: CDR1 SGDLS and CDR2 YYNGEE.

This CDR3 is CASSLSGMDEQYF. In DNA, the CDR3 is TGTGCCAGCAGCCTATCAGGGATGGACGAGCAGTACTTC. The J gene is TRBJ2-7, the V gene TRBV7-2, with D perhaps TRBD1 (5 bases). The CDR3 totals 13 residues. CDR1 and CDR2 from the germline V gene are SGHTA and FQGNSA. V was trimmed by 5 bases and J by 5 bases, leaving 13 bases between them.